Listed here are 13 T cell receptor beta chains from one sample, sequenced in a study of T cells after yellow fever vaccination. A single record per CDR3 protein comes from TCRdb applying MiXCR to the 5' RACE reads. The sample has a few hundred thousand distinct CDR3 sequences, 3.2% seen once. The source material was CD4+ T cells sorted from PBMCs, sampled 10 days after the yellow fever booster vaccination. These receptors came from a man aged 18-30 years who received the YFV17D yellow fever vaccine.

The genes are TRBV7-9 and TRBJ1-3; TRBD1 might be the D (5 bases). From germline, CDR1 is SEHNR and CDR2 FQNEAQ (reference sequence). This CDR3 has 15 amino acids. The ends were cut back, 1 base at V and 7 bases at J, with 14 bases in the middle. The CDR3 sequence: CASSLGDSRRNTIYF. Here the CDR3 DNA reads TGTGCCAGCAGCTTAGGGGACTCTCGGCGCAACACCATATATTTT.

Ten or more counts support this clonotype. The chain recombines TRBV4-2 with TRBJ2-5; TRBD2 matches at 14 bases. CDR3 size: 18 residues. J gave up 1 base and V 4 bases, and 8 bases lay outside the gene matches. CDR1 and CDR2 (germline): LGHNA, YNFKEQ. The CDR3 reads CASSPGTSGGPLQETQYF. In DNA form, the CDR3 reads TGTGCCAGCAGCCCCGGGACTAGCGGGGGCCCTCTCCAAGAGACCCAGTACTTC.

This clonotype was seen at least ten times. The chain carries TRBV12-3 or TRBV12-4 and TRBJ1-2, with 7 bases that match TRBD1. Trimming at V came to 4 bases and at J to 5 bases, leaving 10 bases not matched to a gene. The CDR3 runs to 15 residues. As DNA, the CDR3 is TGTGCCAGCAGTTACCGGGACAGATCTTCTTATGGCTACACCTTC. Protein: CASSYRDRSSYGYTF.

The chain combines TRBV7-2 with TRBJ1-6, with D perhaps matching TRBD1 (5 bases). The length of the CDR3 is 14 residues. Looked up from germline, CDR1 is SGHTA and CDR2 is FQGNSA. Trimming took 4 bases from V and 9 from J, leaving 13 bases between them. In DNA form, the CDR3 reads TGTGCCAGCAGCTCTGAGGGGTTCATTTCACCCCTCCACTTT. Translation: CASSSEGFISPLHF. The full variable domain, its missing parts supplied by reference TRBV7-2 and TRBJ1-6, is GAGVSQSPSNKVTEKGKDVELRCDPISGHTALYWYRQSLGQGLEFLIYFQGNSAPDKSGLPSDRFSAERTGGSVSTLTIQRTQQEDSAVYLCASSSEGFISPLHFGNGTRLTVT.

Comments on this clonotype: This may be a read error, as it is one base from a much larger clone. V usage is TRBV7-8 and J usage is TRBJ2-1; either TRBD1 or TRBD2 may fit D (5 bases each). Trimming stripped 1 base from V and 6 bases from J, with 10 bases between. Germline V gives CDR1 SGHVS, CDR2 FQNEAQ. The CDR3 extends over 14 amino acids. The CDR3 spells CASSLGGAFNEQFF. DNA of the CDR3: TGTGCCAGCAGCTTAGGAGGGGCCTTCAATGAGCAGTTCTTC.

At least ten counts were recorded for this clonotype. V gene TRBV7-2 combines with J gene TRBJ2-3; D is unresolved. V dropped 2 bases and J dropped 4 bases, with 10 bases sitting between them. Germline-derived CDR1 and CDR2 are SGHTA and FQGNSA. CDR3 size: 14 residues. CDR3 protein: CASSLRQSADTQYF. CDR3 nucleotide sequence: TGTGCCAGCAGCTTACGGCAGAGCGCAGATACGCAGTATTTT.

This clonotype was counted many times. The chain links TRBV3-1 to TRBJ1-5; 9 bases fit TRBD1. The CDR3 extends over 14 amino acids. The germline gives CDR1 LGHDT, CDR2 YNNKEL (reference sequence). J was trimmed by 7 bases and V by 4 bases; bases with no gene match: 5. The CDR3 nucleotides read TGTGCCAGCAGCCTCACAGGGGGCGAGCAGCCCCAGCATTTT. Translation gives CASSLTGGEQPQHF.

This clonotype appeared a few times. The CDR3 sequence is CASSLGTGGQTQYF. The CDR3, as DNA: TGCGCCAGCAGTTTAGGGACAGGGGGACAGACCCAGTACTTC. The chain has TRBV5-1 and TRBJ2-5; the match to TRBD1 covers 11 bases. The CDR3 has 14 amino acids. V shed 5 bases, J shed 6 bases, and the junction held 6 bases outside the gene matches. Germline assignment: CDR1 SGHRS and CDR2 YFSETQ.

This clonotype showed up many times. The V gene is TRBV27, the J gene TRBJ2-3, with TRBD2 as a possible D gene (5 bases). V was shortened by 5 bases and J by 4 bases, with 19 bases between the two germline ends. Germline V gives CDR1 MNHEY, CDR2 SMNVEV (reference sequence). This CDR3 has 16 residues. As DNA, the CDR3 is TGTGCCAGCAGTCTGTCCTGGACCCTGAGGGCAGATACGCAGTATTTT. It translates to CASSLSWTLRADTQYF.

This clonotype was observed many times. The gene calls are TRBV7-2 and TRBJ1-1; a possible D gene is TRBD1 (6 bases). The germline V gene has CDR1 SGHTA and CDR2 FQGNSA. The CDR3 has 11 residues. The V and J ends lost 2 bases and 11 bases respectively, with 9 bases between them. The CDR3 is CASSLRGAAFF. As DNA, the CDR3 is TGTGCCAGCAGCTTACGGGGGGCCGCTTTCTTT.

The chain employs TRBV30 and TRBJ2-5, with D perhaps given as TRBD1 or TRBD2 (5 bases each). Trimming cost V 1 base and J 0 bases, with 6 bases left between them. Per the germline V gene, CDR1 is GTSNPN and CDR2 is SVGIG (reference sequence). This CDR3 is built from 13 residues. CDR3 sequence (DNA): TGTGCCTGGAGTGGGGGGTACCAAGAGACCCAGTACTTC. Residues: CAWSGGYQETQYF.

This clonotype was seen only a few times. This chain joins TRBV6-2 or TRBV6-3 and TRBJ1-5; TRBD1 aligns across 10 bases. The CDR3 has 16 residues. After removal of 5 bases from V and 6 bases from J, the junction contained 10 bases not matched to a gene. Germline-derived CDR1 and CDR2 are MNHEY and SVGEGT. CDR3 region: CASSRLTGGLAQPQHF. The CDR3 region has the DNA TGTGCCAGCAGTCGCCTGACAGGGGGCTTAGCTCAGCCCCAGCATTTT.

The chain employs TRBV6-5 and TRBJ2-7; D ambiguous. The CDR3 totals 10 residues. The germline CDR1 and CDR2 sequences are MNHEY and SVGAGI. CDR3 DNA sequence: TGTGCCAGCAGTCGATTCGTGACTTGTGTC. Translating gives CASSRFVTCV.